The present entry profiles one T cell receptor beta chain with its context. Its antigen is currently unknown. This entry is derived from a study of post-analysis software for immune sequencing data. Whole-study results and caveats: Patients had higher frequencies than controls of about five TRBV segments, including TRBV5-6, TRBV5-1 and TRBV20-1.

TCR beta cDNA libraries included unique molecular identifiers. Out of about 1 to 11 million T cells, roughly 0.5 million cDNA molecules were generated. TCRdb reprocessed the PCR reads via MiXCR and lists one record per CDR3 protein. The sample holds roughly 150,000 distinct CDR3 sequences, roughly 35% seen once. The V gene's germline CDR1 is SGHRS and CDR2 YFSETQ. The CDR3 contains 15 residues. Trimming shortened V by 3 bases and J by 1 base, and 13 bases separated the two germline ends. Sequences were derived from blood, sampled after autologous hematopoietic stem cell transplantation. This clonotype was sampled from a girl between 5 and 17 years old with multiple sclerosis. The gene calls are TRBV5-1 and TRBJ2-5; maybe TRBD2 (6 bases). In DNA form, the CDR3 reads TGCGCCAGCAGCTCCCTGGGGGACTCCCAAGAGACCCAGTACTTC. Protein: CASSSLGDSQETQYF.